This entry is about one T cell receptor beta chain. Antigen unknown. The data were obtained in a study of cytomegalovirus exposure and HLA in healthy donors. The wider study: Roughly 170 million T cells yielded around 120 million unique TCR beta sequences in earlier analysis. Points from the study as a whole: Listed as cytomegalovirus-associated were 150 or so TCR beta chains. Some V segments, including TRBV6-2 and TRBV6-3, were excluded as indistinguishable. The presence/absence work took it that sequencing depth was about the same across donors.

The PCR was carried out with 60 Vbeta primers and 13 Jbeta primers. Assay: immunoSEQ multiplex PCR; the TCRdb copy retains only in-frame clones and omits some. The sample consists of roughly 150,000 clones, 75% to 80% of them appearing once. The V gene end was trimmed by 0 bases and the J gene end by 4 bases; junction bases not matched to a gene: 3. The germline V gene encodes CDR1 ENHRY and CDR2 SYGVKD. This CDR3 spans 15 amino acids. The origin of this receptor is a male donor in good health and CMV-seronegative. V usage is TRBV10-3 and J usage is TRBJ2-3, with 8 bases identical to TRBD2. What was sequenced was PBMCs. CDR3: CAISESAGGADTQYF. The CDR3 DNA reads TGTGCCATCAGTGAGTCGGCGGGAGGTGCAGATACGCAGTATTTT.